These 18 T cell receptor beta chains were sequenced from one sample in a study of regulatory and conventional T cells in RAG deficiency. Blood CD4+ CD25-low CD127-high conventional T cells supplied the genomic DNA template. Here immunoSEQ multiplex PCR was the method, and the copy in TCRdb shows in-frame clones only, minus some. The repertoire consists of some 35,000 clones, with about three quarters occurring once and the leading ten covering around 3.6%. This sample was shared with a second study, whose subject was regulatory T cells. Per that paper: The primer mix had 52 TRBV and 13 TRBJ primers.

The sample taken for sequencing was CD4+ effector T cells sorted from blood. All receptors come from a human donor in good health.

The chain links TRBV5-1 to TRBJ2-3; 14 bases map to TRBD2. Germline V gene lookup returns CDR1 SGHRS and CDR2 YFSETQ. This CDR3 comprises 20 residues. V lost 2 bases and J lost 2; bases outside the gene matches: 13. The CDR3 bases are TGCGCCAGCAGCTTTCTGCGACTAGCGGGGGGGATACCCCCCACAGATACGCAGTATTTT. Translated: CASSFLRLAGGIPPTDTQYF. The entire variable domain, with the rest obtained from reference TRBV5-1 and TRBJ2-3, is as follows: KAGVTQTPRYLIKTRGQQVTLSCSPISGHRSVSWYQQTPGQGLQFLFEYFSETQRNKGNFPGRFSGRQFSNSRSEMNVSTLELGDSALYLCASSFLRLAGGIPPTDTQYFGPGTRLTVL.

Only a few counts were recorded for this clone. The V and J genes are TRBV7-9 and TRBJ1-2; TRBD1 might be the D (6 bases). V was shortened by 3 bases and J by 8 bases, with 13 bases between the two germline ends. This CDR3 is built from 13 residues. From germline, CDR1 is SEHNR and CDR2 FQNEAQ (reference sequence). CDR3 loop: CASSFTPGTGYTF. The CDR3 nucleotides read TGTGCCAGCAGCTTCACACCCGGGACAGGCTACACCTTC.

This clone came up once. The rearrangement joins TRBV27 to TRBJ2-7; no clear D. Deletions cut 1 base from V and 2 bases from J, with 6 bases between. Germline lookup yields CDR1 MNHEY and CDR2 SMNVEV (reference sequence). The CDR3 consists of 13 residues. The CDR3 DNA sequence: TGTGCCAGCAGTTTATTCGGAACCTACGAGCAGTACTTC. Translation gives CASSLFGTYEQYF.

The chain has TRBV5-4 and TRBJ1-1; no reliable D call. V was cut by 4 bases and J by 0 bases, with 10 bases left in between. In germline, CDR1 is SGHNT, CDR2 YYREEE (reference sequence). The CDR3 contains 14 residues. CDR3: CASSHSAVNTEAFF. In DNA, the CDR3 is TGTGCCAGCAGCCATTCTGCAGTGAACACTGAAGCTTTCTTT.

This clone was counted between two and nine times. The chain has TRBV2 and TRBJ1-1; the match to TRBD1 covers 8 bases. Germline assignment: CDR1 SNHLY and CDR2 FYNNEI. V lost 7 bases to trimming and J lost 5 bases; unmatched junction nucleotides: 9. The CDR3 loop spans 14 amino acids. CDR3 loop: CASIPDRGETEAFF. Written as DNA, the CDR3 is TGTGCCAGCATCCCCGACAGGGGAGAGACTGAAGCTTTCTTT.

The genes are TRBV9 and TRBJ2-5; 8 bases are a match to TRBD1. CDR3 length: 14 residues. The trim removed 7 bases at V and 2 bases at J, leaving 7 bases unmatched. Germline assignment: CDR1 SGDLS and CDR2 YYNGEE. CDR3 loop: CASAPWTGQETQYF. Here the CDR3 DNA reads TGTGCCAGCGCCCCCTGGACAGGGCAAGAGACCCAGTACTTC.

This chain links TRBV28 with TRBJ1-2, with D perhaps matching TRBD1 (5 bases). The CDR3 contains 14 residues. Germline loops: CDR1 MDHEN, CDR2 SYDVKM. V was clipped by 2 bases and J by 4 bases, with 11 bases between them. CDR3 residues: CASSLGARVYGYTF. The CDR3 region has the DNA TGTGCCAGCAGTTTAGGCGCCAGGGTCTATGGCTACACCTTC.

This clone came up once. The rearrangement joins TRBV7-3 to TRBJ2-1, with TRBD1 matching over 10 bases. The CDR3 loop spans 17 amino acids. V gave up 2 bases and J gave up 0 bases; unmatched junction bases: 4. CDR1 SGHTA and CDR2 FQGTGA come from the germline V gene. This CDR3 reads CASSLLGTGVSYNEQFF. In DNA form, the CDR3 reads TGTGCCAGCAGCTTACTTGGGACAGGGGTCTCCTACAATGAGCAGTTCTTC.

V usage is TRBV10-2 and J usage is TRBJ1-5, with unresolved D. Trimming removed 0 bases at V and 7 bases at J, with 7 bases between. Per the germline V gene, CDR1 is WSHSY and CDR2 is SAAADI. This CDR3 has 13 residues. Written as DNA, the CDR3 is TGCGCCAGCAGTGAGTCGAACCGCCAGCCCCAGCATTTT. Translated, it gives CASSESNRQPQHF.

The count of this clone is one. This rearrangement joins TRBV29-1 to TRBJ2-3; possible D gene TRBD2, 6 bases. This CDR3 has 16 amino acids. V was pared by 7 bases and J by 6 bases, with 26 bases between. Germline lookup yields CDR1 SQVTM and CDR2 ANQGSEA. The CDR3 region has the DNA TGCAGCGCTGGACTATCGACTCCCAATGTGGGGGATACGCAGTATTTT. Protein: CSAGLSTPNVGDTQYF.

The CDR3 here is CASSKTGTPGTDTQYF. The CDR3 nucleotides are TGCGCCAGCAGCAAAACAGGGACCCCTGGCACAGATACGCAGTATTTT. This chain links TRBV5-1 with TRBJ2-3; TRBD1 might be the D (6 bases). CDR3 length: 16 amino acids. The V and J ends lost 4 bases and 1 base respectively, with 16 bases between them. The germline gives CDR1 SGHRS, CDR2 YFSETQ.

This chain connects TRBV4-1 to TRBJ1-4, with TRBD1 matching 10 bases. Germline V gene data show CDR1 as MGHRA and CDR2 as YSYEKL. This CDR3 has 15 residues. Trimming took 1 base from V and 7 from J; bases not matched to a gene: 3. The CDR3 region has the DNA TGCGCCAGCAGCCAAGCGGGGGACAGGGGTGAAAAACTGTTTTTT. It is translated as CASSQAGDRGEKLFF.

The CDR3 is CASSRSEIGNTEAFF. The DNA for the CDR3 is TGTGCCAGCTCACGGTCGGAGATCGGGAACACTGAAGCTTTCTTT. The gene calls are TRBV18 and TRBJ1-1; no firm D call. The CDR3 is 15 amino acids. Between the trimmed V and J ends, which lost 4 bases and 1 base, there was a span of 13 bases. Per the germline V gene, CDR1 is KGHSH and CDR2 is LQKENI. The full variable domain, completed using reference TRBV18 and TRBJ1-1, is NAGVMQNPRHLVRRRGQEARLRCSPMKGHSHVYWYRQLPEEGLKFMVYLQKENIIDESGMPKERFSAEFPKEGPSILRIQQVVRGDSAAYFCASSRSEIGNTEAFFGQGTRLTVV.

The CDR3 DNA is TGTGCCATCAGAGCGGACAGAAGCACAGATACGCAGTATTTT. Protein sequence: CAIRADRSTDTQYF. V is TRBV10-3 and J is TRBJ2-3; a weak D match, TRBD1 (6 bases). V was clipped by 6 bases and J by 0 bases, with 10 bases between them. Germline loops: CDR1 ENHRY, CDR2 SYGVKD. The CDR3 has 14 amino acids.

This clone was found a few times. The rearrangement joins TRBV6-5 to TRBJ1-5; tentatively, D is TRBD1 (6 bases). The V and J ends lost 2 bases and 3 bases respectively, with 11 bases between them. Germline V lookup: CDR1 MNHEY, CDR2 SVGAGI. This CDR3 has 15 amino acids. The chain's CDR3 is CASSYHGQLNQPQHF. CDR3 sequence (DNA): TGTGCCAGCAGTTACCATGGACAGCTCAATCAGCCCCAGCATTTT.

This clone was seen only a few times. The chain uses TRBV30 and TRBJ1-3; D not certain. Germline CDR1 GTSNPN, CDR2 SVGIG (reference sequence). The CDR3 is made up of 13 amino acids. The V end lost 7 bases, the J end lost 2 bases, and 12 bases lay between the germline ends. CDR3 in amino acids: CASGVPAGNTIYF. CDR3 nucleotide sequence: TGTGCCTCTGGGGTCCCCGCTGGAAACACCATATATTTT. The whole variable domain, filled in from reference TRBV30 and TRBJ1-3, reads SQTIHQWPATLVQPVGSPLSLECTVEGTSNPNLYWYRQAAGRGLQLLFYSVGIGQISSEVPQNLSASRPQDRQFILSSKKLLLSDSGFYLCASGVPAGNTIYFGEGSWLTVV.

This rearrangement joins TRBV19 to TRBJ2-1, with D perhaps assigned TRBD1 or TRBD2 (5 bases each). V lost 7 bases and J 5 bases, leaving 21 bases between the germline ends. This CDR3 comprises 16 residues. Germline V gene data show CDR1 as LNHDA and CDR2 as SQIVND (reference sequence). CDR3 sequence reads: CASTPRGPRSDNEQFF. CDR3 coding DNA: TGTGCCAGTACTCCTAGGGGACCCCGGAGCGACAATGAGCAGTTCTTC.

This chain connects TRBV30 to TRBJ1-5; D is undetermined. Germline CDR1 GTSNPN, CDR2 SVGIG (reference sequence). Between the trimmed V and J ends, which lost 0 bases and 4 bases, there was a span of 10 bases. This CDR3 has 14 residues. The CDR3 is CAWSVAWANQPQHF. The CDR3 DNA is TGTGCCTGGAGTGTAGCCTGGGCTAATCAGCCCCAGCATTTT.